One and the same sample provided the 8 T cell receptor beta chains below, sequenced in a study of shared clonotypes between healthy human individuals. Generated by immunoSEQ multiplex PCR, the TCRdb table keeps only in-frame clones and is missing some. This sample has hundreds of thousands of clones; more than 95% occur once, and the top ten carry 0.055% to 0.07%. The sequenced material came from naive CD4+ T cells sorted from blood. Specified subset: CD45RA+ positively selected. The source of these receptors is a woman in her 30s in good health.

This chain connects TRBV19 to TRBJ1-2; TRBD1 matches at 8 bases. The CDR3 loop spans 16 amino acids. The J segment lost 4 bases and the V segment lost 5 bases, leaving 12 bases of the junction unmatched. Germline V gene data show CDR1 as LNHDA and CDR2 as SQIVND (reference sequence). CDR3 DNA: TGTGCCAGTAGTTCCACCGCGACAGGGGTTGGCTATGGCTACACCTTC. Encoded protein: CASSSTATGVGYGYTF.

Only one count was recorded for this clone. The chain recombines TRBV25-1 with TRBJ2-1, with 13 nucleotides matching TRBD2. Germline V gene lookup returns CDR1 MGHDK and CDR2 SYGVNS. V lost 5 bases, J lost 10 bases, and 8 bases stayed unmatched. This CDR3 has 15 amino acids. In DNA form, the CDR3 reads TGTGCCAGCAGTCTTTTCGGACTAGCGGGAGCAGAGCAGTTCTTC. Residues: CASSLFGLAGAEQFF.

A word on this clone: Other DNA sequences of this sample code for an identical CDR3. The CDR3 here is CASSLDSEQYF. The CDR3 coding sequence is TGCGCCAGCAGCTTAGACAGCGAGCAGTACTTC. V is TRBV5-1 and J is TRBJ2-7; D might be TRBD1 (5 bases). CDR1 and CDR2 from the germline V gene are SGHRS and YFSETQ. The CDR3 has 11 residues. V gave up 2 bases and J gave up 6 bases, with 6 bases separating them.

The rearrangement uses TRBV2 and TRBJ2-5; 12 positions agree with TRBD2. The CDR3 runs to 14 residues. V lost 7 bases, J lost 8 bases, and 8 bases stayed unmatched. Germline CDR1 SNHLY, CDR2 FYNNEI. The CDR3: CASTGLTSGGTQYF. As DNA, the CDR3 is TGTGCCAGCACCGGACTGACTAGCGGGGGAACCCAGTACTTC.

The rearrangement joins TRBV5-1 to TRBJ2-1, with 9 positions matching TRBD1. The CDR3 extends over 16 amino acids. Trimming removed 2 bases from V and 4 bases from J; junction bases left unmatched: 7. The germline V gene encodes CDR1 SGHRS and CDR2 YFSETQ. In DNA, the CDR3 is TGCGCCAGCAGCTTACTTCCGGGACAGGGATACAATGAGCAGTTCTTC. Protein product: CASSLLPGQGYNEQFF. Based on the CDR3 plus reference TRBV5-1 and TRBJ2-1, the full variable domain is KAGVTQTPRYLIKTRGQQVTLSCSPISGHRSVSWYQQTPGQGLQFLFEYFSETQRNKGNFPGRFSGRQFSNSRSEMNVSTLELGDSALYLCASSLLPGQGYNEQFFGPGTRLTVL.

This chain connects TRBV5-1 to TRBJ1-2; D gene ambiguous. The CDR3 length is 12 residues. With 7 bases removed from V and 4 bases from J, the gap between germline ends came to 11 bases. Germline V gene sequence: CDR1 SGHRS, CDR2 YFSETQ. The DNA for the CDR3 is TGCGCCAGCGCGCCAGGCGGCTATGGCTACACCTTC. Translation: CASAPGGYGYTF.

The chain uses TRBV28 and TRBJ2-1; 7 positions match TRBD2. Germline trimming cut 3 bases from V and 10 bases from J; bases unmatched to any gene: 15. CDR3 length equals 16 residues. From germline, CDR1 is MDHEN and CDR2 SYDVKM. The CDR3 coding sequence is TGTGCCAGCAGTTTCGTAGGTGGGAGGGCTCTTTTGGAGCAGTTCTTC. Translating it yields CASSFVGGRALLEQFF.

The DNA for the CDR3 is TGTGCCAGCAGTTTATTTAGTGAAAAACTGTTTTTT. It yields the protein CASSLFSEKLFF. This chain links TRBV28 with TRBJ1-4; the D is unclear. This CDR3 is built from 12 residues. Per the germline V gene, CDR1 is MDHEN and CDR2 is SYDVKM. The V end lost 1 base, the J end lost 7 bases, and 4 bases lay between the germline ends.